A single sample is the source of the 8 T cell receptor beta chains below, sequenced in a study of STAT5B mutations in CD4+ large granular lymphocyte leukemia. Using immunoSEQ multiplex PCR, the repertoire was profiled, and TCRdb retains in-frame clones only, with some absent. This sample has approximately 35,000 clones, with about 70% found just once. Material for sequencing was CD4+ T cells from blood buffy coats. Source of these receptors: a human donor in good health.

This rearrangement joins TRBV5-6 to TRBJ2-7; D is perhaps TRBD1 (5 bases). V lost 0 bases to trimming and J lost 2 bases, with 12 bases between them. Germline CDR1 is SGHDT and CDR2 is YYEEEE. This CDR3 contains 15 residues. CDR3 sequence: CASSLAQGTPYEQYF. CDR3 nucleotides: TGTGCCAGCAGCTTGGCCCAGGGAACCCCCTACGAGCAGTACTTC.

The chain joins TRBV10-3 to TRBJ2-7; 10 nucleotides align to TRBD1. Losses at the gene ends were 7 bases for V and 5 bases for J; bases not matched to a gene: 8. Germline CDR1 reads ENHRY; CDR2 reads SYGVKD. The CDR3 length is 14 residues. The CDR3 reads CAIKGRDRGDEQYF. CDR3 coding DNA: TGTGCCATCAAGGGGCGGGACAGGGGAGACGAGCAGTACTTC.

The J gene is TRBJ1-2, the V gene TRBV9; possibly TRBD1 for D (6 bases). V dropped 3 bases and J dropped 8 bases, with 20 bases sitting between them. Germline values: CDR1 SGDLS, CDR2 YYNGEE. The CDR3 consists of 15 residues. The CDR3 is CASSAGGGRSIGYTF. The CDR3 coding sequence is TGTGCCAGCAGCGCCGGGGGGGGGCGCTCCATCGGCTACACCTTC.

The chain is built from TRBV6-5 and TRBJ1-1; 7 positions match TRBD1. CDR1 MNHEY and CDR2 SVGAGI come from the germline V gene. The J segment lost 6 bases and the V segment lost 6 bases, leaving 10 bases of the junction unmatched. The CDR3 covers 14 residues. The CDR3 loop is CASRPTTGTAEAFF. The CDR3 DNA follows: TGTGCCAGCAGACCTACCACTGGGACAGCTGAAGCTTTCTTT.

To note about this clone: One end of the junction is discordant with germline, which a read error may explain. The J gene is TRBJ1-1, the V gene TRBV6-1, with TRBD1 matching over 9 bases. The CDR3 consists of 13 residues. Germline CDR1 is MNHNS and CDR2 is SASEGT. This CDR3 is CAIREQGALISIF. Here the CDR3 DNA reads TGTGCCATCAGAGAACAGGGGGCGTTAATCTCGATCTTT.

This clone showed up just a few times. The gene calls are TRBV2 and TRBJ1-4, with 7 bases fitting TRBD1. V shed 5 bases, J shed 1 base, and the junction held 1 base outside the gene matches. Germline values: CDR1 SNHLY, CDR2 FYNNEI. This CDR3 is 14 amino acids long. The DNA for the CDR3 is TGTGCCAGCAGTAGACAGGGAACTAATGAAAAACTGTTTTTT. This encodes CASSRQGTNEKLFF.

The chain joins TRBV6-1 to TRBJ1-1; perhaps TRBD1 as D (6 bases). Between the trimmed V and J ends, which lost 9 bases and 5 bases, there was a span of 10 bases. CDR1 and CDR2 from the germline V gene are MNHNS and SASEGT. CDR3 size: 11 residues. CDR3 sequence reads: CASVRGTEAFF. The CDR3 nucleotides are TGTGCCAGTGTGAGGGGGACTGAAGCTTTCTTT.

This clone showed up just a few times. The chain combines TRBV6-1 with TRBJ1-1; unclear D gene. Trimming took 4 bases from V and 1 from J, leaving 4 bases between them. The CDR3 runs 12 residues. Germline V gene data show CDR1 as MNHNS and CDR2 as SASEGT. The CDR3 region has the DNA TGTGCCAGCAGTGGAGGGAACACTGAAGCTTTCTTT. The encoded protein is CASSGGNTEAFF.